These T cell receptor beta chains were read from a single sample in a study of blood T cell repertoires in COVID-19. Here immunoSEQ multiplex PCR was the method, and the copy in TCRdb shows in-frame clones only, minus some. The data show about 130,000 clones, roughly four fifths seen once. The sequenced material came from peripheral blood. These receptor sequences come from a human donor in a cohort sampled during active COVID-19. Both conserved end residues are part of each CDR3. A D gene is named only where the DNA matches it firmly. Rows may omit the clone size; those that give it use once, few, many or a size class.

size: many; V: TRBV18; J: TRBJ1-1; D: .; CDR3: CASSETVNTEAFF; DNA: TGTGCCAGCTCAGAAACAGTGAACACTGAAGCTTTCTTT
size: .; V: TRBV11-2; J: TRBJ2-1; D: .; CDR3: CASSLPMGRNEQFF; DNA: TGTGCCAGCAGCCTCCCCATGGGCCGCAATGAGCAGTTCTTC
size: .; V: TRBV6-6; J: TRBJ1-2; D: .; CDR3: CASSYPAGTDYGYTF; DNA: TGTGCCAGCAGTTACCCGGCAGGGACTGACTATGGCTACACCTTC
size: many; V: TRBV13; J: TRBJ1-1; D: .; CDR3: CASSLGSGQGRNEAFF; DNA: TGTGCCAGCAGCTTAGGGTCAGGGCAGGGCAGGAATGAAGCTTTCTTT
size: .; V: TRBV19; J: TRBJ2-7; D: .; CDR3: CASTPEGAYEQYF; DNA: TGTGCCTCCACTCCAGAGGGAGCCTACGAGCAGTACTTC
size: once; V: TRBV10-1; J: TRBJ2-3; D: .; CDR3: CASSEGWPFTDTQYF; DNA: TGCGCCAGCAGTGAGGGTTGGCCTTTCACAGATACGCAGTATTTT
size: .; V: TRBV5-1; J: TRBJ1-2; D: TRBD1; CDR3: CASSLVTGDGYTF; DNA: TGCGCCAGCAGCTTGGTTACAGGGGACGGCTACACCTTC
size: .; V: TRBV29-1; J: TRBJ1-1; D: .; CDR3: CSVERGGARTEAFF; DNA: TGCAGCGTTGAACGGGGAGGGGCCAGGACTGAAGCTTTCTTT
size: few; V: TRBV7-9; J: TRBJ2-7; D: TRBD1; CDR3: CASGTGTYEQYF; DNA: TGTGCCAGCGGGACAGGGACCTACGAGCAGTACTTC
size: .; V: TRBV11-2; J: TRBJ1-5; D: .; CDR3: CASSVDRNQPQHF; DNA: TGTGCCAGCAGCGTCGACAGGAATCAGCCCCAGCATTTT
size: .; V: TRBV30; J: TRBJ2-2; D: .; CDR3: CACSGGGELFF; DNA: TGTGCCTGCTCCGGGGGAGGGGAGCTGTTTTTT
size: .; V: TRBV30; J: TRBJ1-5; D: .; CDR3: CAWSRTENQPQHF; DNA: TGTGCCTGGAGCCGGACAGAGAATCAGCCCCAGCATTTT
size: .; V: TRBV7-8; J: TRBJ2-2; D: .; CDR3: CASRSYRDTGELFF; DNA: TGTGCCAGCAGATCTTACAGGGACACCGGGGAGCTGTTTTTT
size: .; V: TRBV27; J: TRBJ2-3; D: TRBD2; CDR3: CASSPRPPSGGVDTQYF; DNA: TGTGCCAGCAGTCCTCGTCCCCCCAGCGGGGGGGTCGATACGCAGTATTTT
size: .; V: TRBV4-1; J: TRBJ1-1; D: TRBD1; CDR3: CASSQASTGYTEAFF; DNA: TGCGCCAGCAGCCAAGCTTCGACAGGGTACACTGAAGCTTTCTTT
size: .; V: TRBV6-5; J: TRBJ1-2; D: .; CDR3: CASGKQANYGYTF; DNA: TGTGCCAGCGGAAAACAGGCCAACTATGGCTACACCTTC
size: .; V: TRBV11-2; J: TRBJ1-6; D: .; CDR3: CASSLDWADRLNNSPLHF; DNA: TGTGCCAGCAGCTTAGATTGGGCCGACAGGCTGAATAATTCACCCCTCCACTTT